This entry describes one T cell receptor beta chain. The antigen it recognizes is unknown. The record has no base qualities; no much larger clone is one base away. Genomic DNA was extracted from sorted cells for sequencing of the TCRbeta CDR3 region. TCRbeta CDR3 regions were sequenced using the immunoSEQ Assay. TCRdb holds this immuneACCESS table with in-frame rearrangements only. Some clones are missing; in checked studies, unresolved V genes explain under half, and the rest has no known cause. This sample has some 59,000 clones in its table, and 70% to 90% of those were observed once. In total, the top ten clones hold roughly 5% of the sample. This record belongs to a study of OX40 agonist ivuxolimab in advanced cancers. Concerning the study at large: Ivuxolimab was a fully human IgG2 agonistic monoclonal antibody targeting the costimulatory receptor OX40 (CD134). Patients were allowed to have had prior anti-PD-1, anti-PD-L1 or anti-CTLA-4 therapy, and around 41% of the dose-escalation patients had previously received checkpoint inhibitors. The monotherapy dose-escalation portion (N ≈ 50 patients) of the phase I ivuxolimab trial is reported in the paper. Partial responses occurred in three dose-escalation patients: two with cutaneous melanoma and one with hepatocellular carcinoma. Intravenous ivuxolimab was administered to patients every 2 weeks at six dose levels: 0.01, 0.1, 0.3, 1.5, 3 and 10 mg/kg. Among the approximately 50 dose-escalation patients, some 19 had hepatocellular carcinoma, roughly 15 melanoma, 9 renal cell carcinoma and 9 head and neck cancer. A male proportion of around 81% and a mean age of approximately 58 years, ranging from roughly 23 to 90, were recorded for the dose-escalation cohort. The purpose of peripheral TCRbeta sequencing was to test whether ivuxolimab changed TCR sequence diversity and led to clonal T-cell expansion.

Patients with autoimmune disease history or receiving systemic immunosuppression were excluded from the trial. In every dose cohort, peripheral blood was drawn for TCR sequencing at baseline, cycle 4 day 1, and cycle 7 day 1. The samples were taken from a phase I, first-in-human, multicenter, open-label dose-escalation trial of ivuxolimab. The trial enrolled adults with locally advanced or metastatic head and neck squamous cell, hepatocellular, melanoma or renal cell carcinoma. Before TCR sequencing, CD4+ T cells and CD8+ T cells were sorted from peripheral blood as separate populations. In the germline V gene, CDR1 corresponds to SGHDT and CDR2 to YYEEEE. From V the trimming removes 2 bases and from J it removes 7 bases, while the gene matches leave 7 bases of the junction unaccounted for. Reading from cysteine to phenylalanine, the CDR3 counts 14 amino acids. Just the 42-base CDR3 DNA is kept, in frame starting at base 1.

On the study overall, not on this receptor specifically: On average, CD8+ T cells showed more expanded clones than CD4+ T cells after ivuxolimab. In the 0.1-3.0 mg/kg groups, partial responders had among the lowest normalized peripheral clonal expansion, particularly in CD8+ T cells. At doses of 0.1 to 3.0 mg/kg, clonal expansion of both CD4+ and CD8+ T cells in blood was seen between baseline and week 6. The antigen specificity of the peripheral T cells that underwent clonal expansion was not determined. Low levels of normalized T-cell clonal expansion were also seen in some nonresponding patients.

The chain is made from TRBV5-6 and TRBJ2-7; 9 bases in between match TRBD1. Source: CD4+ or CD8+ T cells sorted from blood, taken in a trial of the OX40 agonist ivuxolimab. The clonotype comes from an adult with an advanced solid tumor such as melanoma, head and neck, liver or kidney cancer. The DNA is TGTGCCAGCAGCTTTGGGGACAGGGTATGGGAGCAGTACTTC. Translated, this gives CASSFGDRVWEQYF.